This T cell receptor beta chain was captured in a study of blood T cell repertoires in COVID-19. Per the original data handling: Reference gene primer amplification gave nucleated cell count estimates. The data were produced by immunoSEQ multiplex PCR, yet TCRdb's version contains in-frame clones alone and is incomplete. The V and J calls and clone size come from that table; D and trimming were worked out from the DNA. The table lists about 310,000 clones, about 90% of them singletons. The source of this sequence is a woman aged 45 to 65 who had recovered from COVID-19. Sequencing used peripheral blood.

CDR3 nucleotides: TGTGCCAGCAGACCACGACTAGCGGGAGTATACTTACGGGGCTACGAGCAGTACTTC. It codes for CASRPRLAGVYLRGYEQYF. V and J are TRBV28 and TRBJ2-7, with 12 bases lining up with TRBD2. Trimming removed 6 bases from V and 3 bases from J; junction bases left unmatched: 18. Germline CDR1 MDHEN, CDR2 SYDVKM. The CDR3 spans 19 residues.